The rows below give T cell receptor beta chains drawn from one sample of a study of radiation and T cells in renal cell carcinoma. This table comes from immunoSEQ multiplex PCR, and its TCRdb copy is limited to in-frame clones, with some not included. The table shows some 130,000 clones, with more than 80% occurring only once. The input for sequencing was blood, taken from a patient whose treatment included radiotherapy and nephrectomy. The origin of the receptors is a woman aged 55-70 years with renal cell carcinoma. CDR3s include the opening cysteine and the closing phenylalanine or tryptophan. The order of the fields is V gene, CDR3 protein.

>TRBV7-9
CASSYRGDEQFF
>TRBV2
CASRAGGTYEQYF
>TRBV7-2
CASSPTGPRTDTQYF
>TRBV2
CASTAGGYSRYEQYF
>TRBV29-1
CSVETSYTGELFF
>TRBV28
CASSFRAGGLYGYTF
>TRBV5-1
CASSLGWTGKGEQYF
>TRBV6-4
CASGRDRTGGYTDTQYF
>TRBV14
CASSPLLSYEQYF
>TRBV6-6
CAVSGTSGFSTQYF
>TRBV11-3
CASSLGEETQYF
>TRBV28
CASSWTGGTEAFF
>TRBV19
CASSNRLSDSPLHF
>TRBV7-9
CASSLNSAPTDTQYF
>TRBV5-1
CASSLVGVGEQYF
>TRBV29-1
CSVRTGFSYEQYF
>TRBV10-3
CAITKGLAGTDTQYF
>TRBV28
CASSWATRNQPQHF
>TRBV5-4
CASSLDLDTSYNEQFF
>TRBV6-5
CASSIEPSSYNEQFF
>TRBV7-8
CASSLISDYEQFF
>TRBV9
CASSELAGRKNIQYF
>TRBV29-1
CSVEGVNSAPGAIYF
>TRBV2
CASSEAGGAGDTQYF
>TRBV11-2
CASSFDGNTGELFF
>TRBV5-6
CASSLVPTGELFNEQFF
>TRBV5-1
CASSGLQGGNTEAFF
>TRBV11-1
CASSLLGVGTEAFF
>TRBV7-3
CASSSTGGGAGANVLTF
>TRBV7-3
CASSLSISTGADTQYF
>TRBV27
CASSLQGGTLSYEQYF
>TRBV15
CATSGDRAIAKNIQYF
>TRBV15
CATSTGQGDSGNTIYF
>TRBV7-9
CASSLNSNQPQHF
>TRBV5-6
CASSWGSETQYF
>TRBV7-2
CASSFTTTGNQPQHF
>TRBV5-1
CASSLGTKGETQYF
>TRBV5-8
CASSPISSEAFF
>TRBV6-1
CASSGGSLGRDTQYF
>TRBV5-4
CASSSRVGQGYEQYF
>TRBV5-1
CASSPLAGGSTDTQYF
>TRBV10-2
CASSDGSGVYEQYF
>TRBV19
CASSFSWGISGEQYF
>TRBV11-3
CASSLFPSTDTQYF
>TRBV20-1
CSAREDSEAFF
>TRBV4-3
CASSHAIGQGVEQYF